Listed here are 15 T cell receptor beta chains from one sample, sequenced in a study of OX40 agonist ivuxolimab in advanced cancers. The library came from the immunoSEQ multiplex PCR assay. The clones in this table, taken by TCRdb from immuneACCESS, are in-frame only. Not every clone is retained; where verified, under half of the shortfall comes from an unresolved V gene, and the cause of the rest is unknown. This sample has approximately 76,000 clones in its table, and 70% to 90% of those were observed once. The ten most abundant clones make up approximately 5% of the sample. The sequences come from CD4+ or CD8+ T cells sorted from blood, collected in a trial of the OX40 agonist ivuxolimab. The receptors stem from an adult with an advanced solid tumor such as melanoma, head and neck, liver or kidney cancer.

The rearrangement links TRBV9 to TRBJ2-1, with a weak D call TRBD2 (5 bases). The V and J ends lost 0 bases and 8 bases respectively, with 9 bases between them. This CDR3 region has 13 residues. The germline CDR1 and CDR2 sequences are SGDLS and YYNGEE. CDR3 sequence reads: CASSVAAGYEQFF. In DNA form, the CDR3 reads TGTGCCAGCAGCGTAGCGGCGGGCTATGAGCAGTTCTTC. The whole variable domain, remainder taken from reference TRBV9 and TRBJ2-1, is DSGVTQTPKHLITATGQRVTLRCSPRSGDLSVYWYQQSLDQGLQFLIQYYNGEERAKGNILERFSAQQFPDLHSELNLSSLELGDSALYFCASSVAAGYEQFFGPGTRLTVL.

The chain links TRBV12-5 to TRBJ1-3, with 7 bases that match TRBD1. The CDR3 sequence is 14 residues long. Germline assignment: CDR1 LGHNT and CDR2 FRNRAP. V was clipped by 6 bases and J by 0 bases; unmatched bases: 2. CDR3 loop: CASGGTVSGNTIYF. CDR3 sequence (DNA): TGTGCTAGTGGCGGGACAGTCTCTGGAAACACCATATATTTT.

J is TRBJ1-6 and V is TRBV2, with 7 bases aligning to TRBD1. The CDR3 spans 15 residues. CDR1 and CDR2 from the germline V gene are SNHLY and FYNNEI. V trimming: 5 bases; J trimming: 5 bases; junction bases outside the gene matches: 6. The CDR3 DNA reads TGTGCCAGCAGTTACAGGGGTCGGGATAATTCACCCCTCCACTTT. This encodes CASSYRGRDNSPLHF.

The chain is built from TRBV7-9 and TRBJ1-5; a weak D match, TRBD1 (5 bases). CDR3 length: 16 amino acids. Per germline, CDR1 SEHNR and CDR2 FQNEAQ (reference sequence). V gave up 1 base and J gave up 6 bases, with 16 bases separating them. Here the CDR3 reads CASSLEVGVASQPQHF. The CDR3 bases are TGTGCCAGCAGCTTAGAAGTAGGGGTTGCCTCTCAGCCCCAGCATTTT. Using reference TRBV7-9 and TRBJ1-5 for the parts outside the CDR3, the full variable domain is DTGVSQNPRHKITKRGQNVTFRCDPISEHNRLYWYRQTLGQGPEFLTYFQNEAQLEKSRLLSDRFSAERPKGSFSTLEIQRTEQGDSAMYLCASSLEVGVASQPQHFGDGTRLSIL.

With regard to this clone: Distinct nucleotide sequences in the sample also encode this CDR3. This chain connects TRBV7-9 to TRBJ2-5; 7 bases line up with TRBD2. The junction had 8 bases not matched to a gene; V was cut back by 0 bases and J by 1 base. From germline, CDR1 is SEHNR and CDR2 FQNEAQ (reference sequence). The CDR3 consists of 17 residues. This CDR3 reads CASSLAGRGPGQETQYF. CDR3 DNA: TGTGCCAGCAGCTTAGCGGGGAGGGGCCCGGGCCAAGAGACCCAGTACTTC.

This chain uses TRBV12-5 with TRBJ1-2, with D perhaps TRBD1 (5 bases). This CDR3 spans 16 amino acids. Per the germline V gene, CDR1 is LGHNT and CDR2 is FRNRAP. Trimming shortened V by 2 bases and J by 4 bases, and 17 bases separated the two germline ends. The CDR3 protein is CASGLFPGPASYGYTF. The DNA for the CDR3 is TGTGCTAGTGGTTTGTTTCCGGGACCCGCTAGCTATGGCTACACCTTC.

The table lists this clone with a count of one. This sequence joins TRBV10-3 and TRBJ2-7, with D perhaps TRBD1 (6 bases). V shed 3 bases and J shed 4 bases, with 16 bases lying between them. CDR3 length: 15 amino acids. Looked up from germline, CDR1 is ENHRY and CDR2 is SYGVKD. CDR3 sequence (DNA): TGTGCCATCAGTGATCCTCCGGGACACCTATACGAGCAGTACTTC. Translating it yields CAISDPPGHLYEQYF.

The chain combines TRBV5-8 with TRBJ2-7; D gene uncertain. The CDR3 has 13 amino acids. V lost 4 bases to trimming and J lost 2 bases, with 10 bases between them. Germline loops: CDR1 SGHTS, CDR2 YDEGEE. The CDR3 reads CASSPTLPYEQYF. The CDR3 nucleotides are TGTGCCAGCAGCCCCACTCTTCCCTACGAGCAGTACTTC.

The chain is built from TRBV5-1 and TRBJ2-1; 8 bases fit TRBD2. CDR1 and CDR2 from the germline V gene are SGHRS and YFSETQ. V shed 3 bases and J 6 bases; nucleotides not matched to a gene: 2. The CDR3 has 13 amino acids. This CDR3 is CASSWTSSNEQFF. In DNA, the CDR3 is TGCGCCAGCAGCTGGACTAGCAGCAATGAGCAGTTCTTC.

The chain uses TRBV11-2 and TRBJ2-2; a possible D gene is TRBD1 (5 bases). The CDR3 consists of 15 residues. Germline V gives CDR1 SGHAT, CDR2 FQNNGV. Trimming stripped 3 bases from V and 1 base from J, with 9 bases between. The DNA of the CDR3 is TGTGCCAGCAGCTTGGGTCAGGGGAACACCGGGGAGCTGTTTTTT. The encoded protein is CASSLGQGNTGELFF.

The genes are TRBV7-2 and TRBJ1-2; 7 bases agree with TRBD1. This CDR3 comprises 14 residues. Germline V gene lookup returns CDR1 SGHTA and CDR2 FQGNSA. The V gene end was trimmed by 6 bases and the J gene end by 4 bases; junction bases not matched to a gene: 8. The CDR3 spells CASRFDRDSYGYTF. The CDR3 DNA is TGTGCCAGCAGATTTGACCGGGACAGCTATGGCTACACCTTC.

The chain recombines TRBV5-6 with TRBJ1-2, with a possible D match to TRBD1 (6 bases). The CDR3 is 15 residues long. V was cut by 7 bases and J by 5 bases, with 21 bases left in between. From germline, CDR1 is SGHDT and CDR2 YYEEEE. The CDR3 nucleotides are TGTGCCAGCCGTCGTTGGGGGGGCGCAGGATATGGCTACACCTTC. Translated, it gives CASRRWGGAGYGYTF. Combining the CDR3 with reference TRBV5-6 and TRBJ1-2 gives the whole variable domain DAGVTQSPTHLIKTRGQQVTLRCSPKSGHDTVSWYQQALGQGPQFIFQYYEEEERQRGNFPDRFSGHQFPNYSSELNVNALLLGDSALYLCASRRWGGAGYGYTFGSGTRLTVV.

The table lists this clone with a count of one. The genes are TRBV2 and TRBJ2-7; D might be TRBD1 (6 bases). Germline V gene sequence: CDR1 SNHLY, CDR2 FYNNEI. Trimming took off 2 bases at V and 2 bases at J, with 10 bases between the two ends. This CDR3 comprises 14 residues. The CDR3 nucleotides read TGTGCCAGCAGTGAAACAGGGCTGGCCTACGAGCAGTACTTC. Translated, it gives CASSETGLAYEQYF.

In DNA form, the CDR3 reads TGTGCCAGTATGACCGTCTCTGGGGCCAACGTCCTGACTTTC. This sequence encodes CASMTVSGANVLTF. V usage is TRBV19 and J usage is TRBJ2-6; D remains ambiguous. The length of the CDR3 is 14 residues. Trimming left V 7 bases short and J 0 bases short, with 7 bases between. Germline CDR1 LNHDA, CDR2 SQIVND (reference sequence).

The rearrangement links TRBV7-2 to TRBJ2-7; D possibly corresponds to TRBD1 (5 bases). The germline CDR1 and CDR2 sequences are SGHTA and FQGNSA. With 4 bases removed from V and 2 bases from J, the gap between germline ends came to 15 bases. The CDR3 totals 15 residues. The CDR3 DNA sequence: TGTGCCAGCAGCTCCGCATATGACAGAGCCTACGAGCAGTACTTC. It codes for CASSSAYDRAYEQYF.